This T cell receptor beta chain was recovered during a study of blood T cells in healthy people across ages. Study-wide points: PBMC samples, being unsorted, prevented any conclusive comparison of naive and antigen-experienced cells.

Turning to this clonotype: What it binds is not known.

Using a J-beta primer mix together with a sample-barcoded 5' primer, a second PCR was run for about 7 to 12 cycles. TCRdb analysed the 5' RACE reads with MiXCR anew, one entry per CDR3 protein. Here the sample spans over 1,300,000 distinct CDR3 sequences, almost 60% being singletons. The length of the CDR3 is 16 residues. Germline CDR1 reads LGHNA; CDR2 reads YNFKEQ. After removal of 0 bases from V and 1 base from J, the junction contained 3 bases not matched to a gene. Peripheral blood was drawn, around 9.4 milliliters per donor. Material: blood. The chain links TRBV4-2 to TRBJ2-5, with 9 nucleotides matching TRBD2. The receptor was derived from a young man in good health. This chain's CDR3 is CASSQDGRGGQETQYF. CDR3 in DNA: TGTGCCAGCAGCCAAGATGGGCGGGGGGGCCAAGAGACCCAGTACTTC.